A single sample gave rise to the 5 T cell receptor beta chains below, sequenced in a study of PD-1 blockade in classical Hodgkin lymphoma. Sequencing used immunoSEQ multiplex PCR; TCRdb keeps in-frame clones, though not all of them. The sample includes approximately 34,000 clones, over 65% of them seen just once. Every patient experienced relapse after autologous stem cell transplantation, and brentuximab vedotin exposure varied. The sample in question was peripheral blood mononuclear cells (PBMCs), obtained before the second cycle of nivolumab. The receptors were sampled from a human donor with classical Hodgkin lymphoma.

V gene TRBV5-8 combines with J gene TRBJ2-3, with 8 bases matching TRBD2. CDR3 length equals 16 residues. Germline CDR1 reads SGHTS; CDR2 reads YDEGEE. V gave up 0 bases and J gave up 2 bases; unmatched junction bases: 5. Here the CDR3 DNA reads TGTGCCAGCAGCTTGGGAAGCGGGGGACCCACAGATACGCAGTATTTT. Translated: CASSLGSGGPTDTQYF.

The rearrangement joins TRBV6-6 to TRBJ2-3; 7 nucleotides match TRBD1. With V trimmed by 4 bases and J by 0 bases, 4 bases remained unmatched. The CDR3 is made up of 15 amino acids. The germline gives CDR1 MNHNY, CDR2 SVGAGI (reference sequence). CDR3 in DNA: TGTGCCAGCAGTTCCTACAGGGGAAGCACAGATACGCAGTATTTT. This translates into CASSSYRGSTDTQYF.

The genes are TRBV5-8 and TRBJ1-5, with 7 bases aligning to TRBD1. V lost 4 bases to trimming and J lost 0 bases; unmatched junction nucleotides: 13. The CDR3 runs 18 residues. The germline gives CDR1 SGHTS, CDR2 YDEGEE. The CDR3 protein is CASSTYRDSLSSNQPQHF. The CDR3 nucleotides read TGTGCCAGCAGCACGTACCGGGACAGTCTCTCTAGCAATCAGCCCCAGCATTTT.

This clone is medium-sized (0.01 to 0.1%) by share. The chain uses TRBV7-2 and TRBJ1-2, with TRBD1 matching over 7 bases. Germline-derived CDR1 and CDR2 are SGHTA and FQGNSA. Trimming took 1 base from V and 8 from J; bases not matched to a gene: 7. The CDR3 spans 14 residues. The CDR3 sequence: CASSLGATGQGYTF. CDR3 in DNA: TGTGCCAGCAGCTTAGGAGCGACAGGGCAAGGCTACACCTTC.

The CDR3 DNA reads TGTGCCAGCAGTTACTCGCGAGGGAACACTGAAGCTTTCTTT. It is translated as CASSYSRGNTEAFF. V usage is TRBV6-5 and J usage is TRBJ1-1; D is unresolved. V was clipped by 0 bases and J by 1 base, with 6 bases between them. The CDR3 consists of 14 residues. Germline V gene lookup returns CDR1 MNHEY and CDR2 SVGAGI.